This T cell receptor (beta chain) was sequenced for a study of T cells expressing NK-cell markers. It was by 5'RACE template switching with UMIs that TCR beta cDNA was made. TCRdb re-called the 5' RACE reads and gives one entry per CDR3 protein, without DNA. The table for this sample gives about 460,000 distinct CDR3 sequences. The CDR3 runs 12 residues. Looked up from germline, CDR1 is MGHRA and CDR2 is YSYEKL. The chain recombines TRBV4-1 with TRBJ2-3; checking the TCRdb D call of TRBD1 is not possible without DNA. The specimen was blood T cells: a sorted CD56 or NKG2C T cell subset, CD4+ or CD8+ T cells, or bulk PBMC T cells (not recorded which). The sequence was obtained from a woman between 45 and 60 years old in good health. The CDR3 is CASSDRVDTQYF.